This T cell receptor beta chain was identified during a study of beta chain features in type 1 diabetes. Since all of the isolated RNA was reverse transcribed, expressed TCRB transcripts were what got sequenced. Sequencing used immunoSEQ multiplex PCR; TCRdb keeps in-frame clones, though not all of them. The data hold around 280,000 clones, with 8% observed a single time. This clone was counted ten times or more. What it binds is unknown. Sorting with CD45RO/CCR7/CD25/CD127/CD95/CD27 yielded naive, central memory, regulatory and stem-like memory CD4+ cells. Overall study findings and caveats: VDJ junctions in type 1 diabetes patients carried more deletions and fewer insertions.

V was trimmed by 3 bases and J by 0 bases, leaving 13 bases between them. Germline-derived CDR1 and CDR2 are KGHSH and LQKENI. The CDR3 sequence is 16 residues long. The rearrangement joins TRBV18 to TRBJ2-3; D gene ambiguous. This sequence originates from a woman between 18 and 29 years old in good health. The sample taken for sequencing was central memory CD4+ T cells from blood. The CDR3 region is CASSPLAAVSTDTQYF. CDR3 sequence (DNA): TGTGCCAGCTCACCGCTCGCAGCAGTCAGCACAGATACGCAGTATTTT.